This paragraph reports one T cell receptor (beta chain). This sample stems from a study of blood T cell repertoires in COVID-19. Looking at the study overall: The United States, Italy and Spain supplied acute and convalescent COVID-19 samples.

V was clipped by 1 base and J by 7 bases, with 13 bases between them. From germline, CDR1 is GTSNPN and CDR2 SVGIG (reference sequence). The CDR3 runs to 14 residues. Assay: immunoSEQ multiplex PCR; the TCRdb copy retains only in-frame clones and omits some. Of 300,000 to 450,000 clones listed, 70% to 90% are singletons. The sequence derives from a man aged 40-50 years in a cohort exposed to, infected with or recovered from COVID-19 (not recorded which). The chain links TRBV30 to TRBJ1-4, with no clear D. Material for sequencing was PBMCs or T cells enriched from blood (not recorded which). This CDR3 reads CAWSGGTLFEKLFF. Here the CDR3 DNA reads TGTGCCTGGAGTGGCGGCACCCTATTTGAAAAACTGTTTTTT.